Shown below are 30 T cell receptor beta chains from a single sample sequenced in a study of siplizumab effects on memory and regulatory T cells. Profiling relied on immunoSEQ multiplex PCR, and the TCRdb table lists in-frame clones only, not all of them. The sample consists of about 97,000 clones, about 93% of them appearing once. Input material: CD4+ T cells sorted from blood. The receptor set was obtained from a human donor in good health.

The chain recombines TRBV7-2 with TRBJ2-4; D not resolved. V was cut by 5 bases and J by 6 bases, with 5 bases left in between. The CDR3 is 11 amino acids. Germline CDR1 and CDR2: SGHTA and FQGNSA. The CDR3 DNA reads TGTGCCAGCAGCCCGCGAAACATTCAGTACTTC. Translation gives CASSPRNIQYF.

The genes are TRBV5-1 and TRBJ2-5; maybe TRBD1 (6 bases). Germline CDR1 and CDR2: SGHRS and YFSETQ. Trimming cost V 4 bases and J 1 base, with 20 bases left between them. The CDR3 contains 17 residues. The CDR3 DNA reads TGCGCCAGCAGCAGGGGGATATTAGGGAACCTCCAAGAGACCCAGTACTTC. It codes for CASSRGILGNLQETQYF.

V gene TRBV7-8 combines with J gene TRBJ2-3; possible D gene TRBD1, 6 bases. The CDR3 has 13 residues. Deletions cut 9 bases from V and 2 bases from J, with 12 bases between. Germline assignment: CDR1 SGHVS and CDR2 FQNEAQ. CDR3 sequence reads: CARLRGLTDTQYF. For the CDR3, the DNA is TGTGCCAGACTCAGGGGCCTCACAGATACGCAGTATTTT.

The V call is TRBV6-6, the J call TRBJ1-5; 8 positions match TRBD1. This CDR3 comprises 13 residues. CDR1 is MNHNY, CDR2 SVGAGI, per germline (reference sequence). V lost 4 bases, J lost 9 bases, and 5 bases stayed unmatched. Here the CDR3 reads CASSLDRASPQHF. In DNA form, the CDR3 reads TGTGCCAGCAGTTTGGACAGGGCATCGCCCCAGCATTTT.

The gene calls are TRBV28 and TRBJ2-5; D possibly corresponds to TRBD1 (5 bases). V shed 7 bases and J shed 5 bases, with 11 bases lying between them. CDR1 and CDR2 from the germline V gene are MDHEN and SYDVKM. This CDR3 has 12 amino acids. For the CDR3, the DNA is TGTGCCAGCAAAGACCCAGGGGAGACCCAGTACTTC. Amino acids: CASKDPGETQYF.

The chain employs TRBV5-1 and TRBJ2-7; D remains ambiguous. The CDR3 totals 15 residues. V lost 0 bases to trimming and J lost 0 bases, with 10 bases between them. Per germline, CDR1 SGHRS and CDR2 YFSETQ. For the CDR3, the DNA is TGCGCCAGCAGCTTGGAGAGTGGGGTCTCCTACGAGCAGTACTTC. Translating it yields CASSLESGVSYEQYF.

The genes are TRBV10-2 and TRBJ2-2; TRBD2 matches at 9 bases. Germline assignment: CDR1 WSHSY and CDR2 SAAADI. The CDR3 runs to 18 residues. With 5 bases clipped from V and 3 bases from J, the junction kept 13 bases outside the gene matches. The CDR3 region has the DNA TGCGCCAGCAGTCCTAGCGGGAAAGTTTCCTATGACACCGGGGAGCTGTTTTTT. Its translation: CASSPSGKVSYDTGELFF.

The chain uses TRBV7-9 and TRBJ1-5; possibly TRBD1 for D (6 bases). Looked up from germline, CDR1 is SEHNR and CDR2 is FQNEAQ (reference sequence). This CDR3 has 14 residues. V lost 0 bases and J 7 bases, leaving 10 bases between the germline ends. The CDR3 sequence: CASSLAGGHQPQHF. In DNA form, the CDR3 reads TGTGCCAGCAGCTTAGCGGGGGGGCACCAGCCCCAGCATTTT.

CDR3 nucleotide sequence: TGTGCCAGCAGTTTGTGGGGGGCGAACACCGGGGAGCTGTTTTTT. Translating it yields CASSLWGANTGELFF. The J gene is TRBJ2-2, the V gene TRBV28, with D possibly matching TRBD2 (6 bases). V lost 3 bases and J lost 0, with 8 bases in between. Per germline, CDR1 MDHEN and CDR2 SYDVKM. The CDR3 covers 15 residues.

The chain is built from TRBV2 and TRBJ1-3, with TRBD1 as a possible D gene (6 bases). CDR1 SNHLY and CDR2 FYNNEI come from the germline V gene. V dropped 4 bases and J dropped 2 bases, with 15 bases sitting between them. The CDR3 extends over 16 amino acids. CDR3 sequence reads: CASSASGARAGNTIYF. Written as DNA, the CDR3 is TGTGCCAGCAGTGCATCGGGGGCGCGGGCTGGAAACACCATATATTTT.

The chain has TRBV29-1 and TRBJ2-1; TRBD1 aligns across 9 bases. The J segment lost 8 bases and the V segment lost 5 bases, leaving 7 bases of the junction unmatched. Germline CDR1 SQVTM, CDR2 ANQGSEA. The CDR3 contains 13 residues. The DNA of the CDR3 is TGCAGCGTTAGGGACAGGGCCGTGGATGAGCAGTTCTTC. It specifies CSVRDRAVDEQFF.

V and J are TRBV11-2 and TRBJ2-4, with a tentative D call TRBD1 (7 bases). Trimming took off 0 bases at V and 12 bases at J, with 12 bases between the two ends. Germline loops: CDR1 SGHAT, CDR2 FQNNGV. This CDR3 is built from 13 residues. The CDR3 DNA is TGTGCCAGCAGCTTAGATGGGCAGGGGGGTCAGTACTTC. It is translated as CASSLDGQGGQYF.

The rearrangement uses TRBV5-5 and TRBJ2-7; D may be TRBD1 (5 bases). The germline gives CDR1 SGHKS, CDR2 YYEKEE (reference sequence). With 0 bases removed from V and 2 bases from J, the gap between germline ends came to 6 bases. The CDR3 runs 13 residues. The CDR3 sequence is CASSLVGPYEQYF. In DNA, the CDR3 is TGTGCCAGCAGCTTGGTGGGGCCCTACGAGCAGTACTTC.

The chain recombines TRBV13 with TRBJ2-3; 8 nucleotides line up with TRBD2. The CDR3 has 19 amino acids. The germline CDR1 and CDR2 sequences are PRHDT and FYEKMQ (reference sequence). After removal of 5 bases from V and 3 bases from J, the junction contained 19 bases not matched to a gene. The chain's CDR3 is CASSLKLAGWRGGTDTQYF. In nucleotides, the CDR3 is TGTGCCAGCAGCCTGAAATTAGCGGGATGGAGGGGTGGGACAGATACGCAGTATTTT.

V and J are TRBV5-6 and TRBJ2-7; D gene unclear. The CDR3 is made up of 16 amino acids. CDR1 and CDR2 (germline): SGHDT, YYEEEE. The V gene lost 1 base and the J gene lost 6 bases, with 20 bases spanning the gap. The CDR3: CASSLYQPTYLGEQYF. Written as DNA, the CDR3 is TGTGCCAGCAGCTTGTATCAACCAACTTATCTAGGCGAGCAGTACTTC.

This clone was seen a few times. The rearrangement joins TRBV19 to TRBJ1-5; D unresolved. Germline CDR1 reads LNHDA; CDR2 reads SQIVND (reference sequence). Trimming took 1 base from V and 3 from J, leaving 10 bases between them. The CDR3 consists of 15 residues. The CDR3 loop reads CASSIAAAINQPQHF. CDR3 sequence (DNA): TGTGCCAGTAGTATAGCGGCAGCCATCAATCAGCCCCAGCATTTT. The full variable domain, in which reference TRBV19 and TRBJ1-5 provide the parts outside the CDR3, is DGGITQSPKYLFRKEGQNVTLSCEQNLNHDAMYWYRQDPGQGLRLIYYSQIVNDFQKGDIAEGYSVSREKKESFPLTVTSAQKNPTAFYLCASSIAAAINQPQHFGDGTRLSIL.

This clone was counted at least ten times. The V gene is TRBV4-2, the J gene TRBJ1-2; a possible D gene is TRBD1 (6 bases). CDR3 length equals 12 residues. Per germline, CDR1 LGHNA and CDR2 YNFKEQ. V lost 4 bases to trimming and J lost 8 bases, with 11 bases between them. Here the CDR3 reads CASSRPGGGYTF. In DNA, the CDR3 is TGTGCCAGCAGCCGCCCCGGGGGCGGCTACACCTTC.

A single count supports this clone. This chain connects TRBV28 to TRBJ2-7; D is perhaps TRBD2 (5 bases). V was pared by 2 bases and J by 3 bases, with 17 bases between. CDR1 is MDHEN and CDR2 is SYDVKM in the germline V gene. This CDR3 is 16 amino acids long. Here the CDR3 DNA reads TGTGCCAGCAGTTTAAGTGGAGGCCGGAATCACTACGAGCAGTACTTC. Residues: CASSLSGGRNHYEQYF.

The rearrangement joins TRBV20-1 to TRBJ1-2, with unresolved D. The CDR3 extends over 11 amino acids. Per the germline V gene, CDR1 is DFQATT and CDR2 is SNEGSKA (reference sequence). V was cut by 3 bases and J by 6 bases, with 8 bases left in between. CDR3 DNA: TGCAGTGCTAGGAGGAGGGATGGCTACACCTTC. It translates to CSARRRDGYTF.

The chain links TRBV5-6 to TRBJ2-7, with D perhaps matching TRBD1 (5 bases). This CDR3 has 13 amino acids. Germline V gives CDR1 SGHDT, CDR2 YYEEEE. Between the trimmed V and J ends, which lost 7 bases and 6 bases, there was a span of 17 bases. The CDR3 is CASGRLGAGEQYF. In DNA, the CDR3 is TGTGCCAGCGGCCGGCTAGGGGCTGGCGAGCAGTACTTC.

The chain carries TRBV11-2 and TRBJ1-3; D uncertain. This CDR3 region has 14 residues. The germline CDR1 and CDR2 sequences are SGHAT and FQNNGV. Between the trimmed V and J ends, which lost 1 base and 0 bases, there was a span of 4 bases. CDR3 nucleotides: TGTGCCAGCAGCTTAGGACGCTCTGGAAACACCATATATTTT. Encoded protein: CASSLGRSGNTIYF.

CDR3 sequence (DNA): TGTGCCAGCAGGCGCGGGAGTGAGTCTGCAGATACGCAGTATTTT. Protein sequence: CASRRGSESADTQYF. This chain links TRBV7-3 with TRBJ2-3; 7 bases match TRBD2. CDR3 length equals 15 residues. Germline loops: CDR1 SGHTA, CDR2 FQGTGA. J lost 4 bases, V lost 6 bases, and 10 bases had no gene match.

The rearrangement uses TRBV28 and TRBJ1-2; 7 positions match TRBD1. The germline CDR1 and CDR2 sequences are MDHEN and SYDVKM. The CDR3 totals 13 residues. Trimming at V came to 2 bases and at J to 7 bases, leaving 4 bases not matched to a gene. The CDR3 DNA reads TGTGCCAGCAGTTTACAGGGGGATCGTGGCTACACCTTC. Translation gives CASSLQGDRGYTF.

J is TRBJ2-1 and V is TRBV7-9, with 8 bases identical to TRBD2. The trim removed 5 bases at V and 5 bases at J, leaving 11 bases unmatched. The germline CDR1 and CDR2 sequences are SEHNR and FQNEAQ (reference sequence). The CDR3 covers 16 residues. CDR3 sequence (DNA): TGTGCCAGCAGCCTCCCGGGCGGGAGGAGGGACAATGAGCAGTTCTTC. This sequence encodes CASSLPGGRRDNEQFF. The full variable domain, its missing parts supplied by reference TRBV7-9 and TRBJ2-1, is DTGVSQNPRHKITKRGQNVTFRCDPISEHNRLYWYRQTLGQGPEFLTYFQNEAQLEKSRLLSDRFSAERPKGSFSTLEIQRTEQGDSAMYLCASSLPGGRRDNEQFFGPGTRLTVL.

As DNA, the CDR3 is TGTGCCAGCAGCTTATTGGGGCAGGGGGCCTTCTACGAGCAGTACTTC. Translated: CASSLLGQGAFYEQYF. The chain has TRBV7-9 and TRBJ2-7, with 8 bases that match TRBD1. From germline, CDR1 is SEHNR and CDR2 FQNEAQ (reference sequence). The CDR3 is 16 residues long. V lost 2 bases and J lost 3; bases outside the gene matches: 9.

This chain uses TRBV30 with TRBJ1-1, with unresolved D. CDR3 size: 14 residues. In germline, CDR1 is GTSNPN, CDR2 SVGIG (reference sequence). Trimming took off 1 base at V and 5 bases at J, with 14 bases between the two ends. CDR3 residues: CAWSAAVGGTEAFF. The CDR3 DNA reads as TGTGCCTGGAGTGCTGCGGTCGGTGGAACTGAAGCTTTCTTT.

This chain connects TRBV28 to TRBJ1-2; D is ambiguous. The germline V gene has CDR1 MDHEN and CDR2 SYDVKM. This CDR3 is built from 14 residues. CDR3 DNA: TGTTTCAACTCCCTAGCCGCCCGTGCGTCTGGCTACACCTTC. Its translation is CFNSLAARASGYTF.

The V gene is TRBV27, the J gene TRBJ1-2, with D perhaps matching TRBD1 (5 bases). Germline CDR1 reads MNHEY; CDR2 reads SMNVEV (reference sequence). The CDR3 length is 15 residues. Trimming took 9 bases from V and 8 from J, leaving 25 bases between them. CDR3 coding DNA: TGTGCCAGTCGCCGGGACTCTGGATTGAGTCCGGGCTACACCTTC. This gives the protein CASRRDSGLSPGYTF.

The rearrangement links TRBV5-1 to TRBJ2-7, with D perhaps matching TRBD1 (5 bases). From germline, CDR1 is SGHRS and CDR2 YFSETQ. The CDR3 spans 14 residues. The V end was cut by 1 base, the J end by 3 bases, with 11 bases between. This CDR3 reads CASSLFQGNYEQYF. The CDR3 DNA is TGCGCCAGCAGCTTGTTCCAGGGCAACTACGAGCAGTACTTC.

This sequence joins TRBV28 and TRBJ2-7; D gene uncertain. Trimming pared 3 bases from V and 0 bases from J, leaving 12 bases between. Per germline, CDR1 MDHEN and CDR2 SYDVKM. The CDR3 runs 15 residues. Written as DNA, the CDR3 is TGTGCCAGCAGTTTTACGGTAGTAAGCTCCTACGAGCAGTACTTC. Translation gives CASSFTVVSSYEQYF. Variable domain in full (rest from reference TRBV28 and TRBJ2-7): DVKVTQSSRYLVKRTGEKVFLECVQDMDHENMFWYRQDPGLGLRLIYFSYDVKMKEKGDIPEGYSVSREKKERFSLILESASTNQTSMYLCASSFTVVSSYEQYFGPGTRLTVT.